This T cell receptor beta chain appears in the sequencing data of a study of T cells in Graves' hyperthyroidism and ophthalmopathy. The CDR3 totals 13 residues. The V gene lost 11 bases and the J gene lost 2 bases, with 16 bases spanning the gap. Germline V gene lookup returns CDR1 MDHEN and CDR2 SYDVKM. RNA transcripts served as the template for amplifying TCR beta CDR3 regions. Carried out on the TCR CDR3, a first-round RT-PCR used the HTBI primer set. TCRdb analysed the multiplex PCR reads with MiXCR anew, one entry per CDR3 protein. The table records 500,000 to 650,000 distinct CDR3 sequences, less than 15% of them present only once.

Sequenced input: blood. The chain carries TRBV28 and TRBJ2-7, with a weak D call TRBD2 (5 bases). This clonotype was obtained from a woman in her forties with Graves' hyperthyroidism. This chain's CDR3 is CAHSRGRAYEQYF. The CDR3 region has the DNA TGTGCCCACTCTCGTGGGAGAGCCTACGAGCAGTACTTC.